This entry is about one TCR beta chain. The sample's treatment: preoperative locoregional IRX-2 cytokine immunotherapy. Patients received preoperative, locoregional IRX-2 cytokine immunotherapy in a phase Ib study. The sample comes from a study of preoperative IRX-2 immunotherapy in early breast cancer. Measured with immunoSEQ multiplex PCR; TCRdb has only the in-frame clones, and not every one. Here the sample spans about 98,000 clones, roughly 90% being singletons. The length of the CDR3 is 13 residues. Germline values: CDR1 WNHNN, CDR2 SYGVQD (reference sequence). V was cut by 2 bases and J by 1 base, with 5 bases left in between.

The sequence came from a human donor with breast cancer. The chain joins TRBV10-1 to TRBJ2-5; D not certain. The sample was tumor tissue, taken after IRX-2 immunotherapy. The CDR3 DNA is TGCGCCAGCAGTGAGAATGCCCAAGAGACCCAGTACTTC. Translated, it gives CASSENAQETQYF.